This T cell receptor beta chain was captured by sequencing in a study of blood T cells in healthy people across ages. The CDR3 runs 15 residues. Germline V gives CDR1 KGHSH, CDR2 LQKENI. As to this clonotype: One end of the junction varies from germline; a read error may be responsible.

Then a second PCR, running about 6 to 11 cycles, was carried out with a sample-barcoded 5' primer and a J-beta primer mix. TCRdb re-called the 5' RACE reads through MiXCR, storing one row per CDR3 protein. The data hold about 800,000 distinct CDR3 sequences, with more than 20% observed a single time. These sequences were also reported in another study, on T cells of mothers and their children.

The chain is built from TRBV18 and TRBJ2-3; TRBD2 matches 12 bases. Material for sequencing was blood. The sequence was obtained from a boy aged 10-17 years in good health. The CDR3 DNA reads TGTGCCAACTCCCCGCTAGCGGGGGGGTCAGATACGCAGTACTTT. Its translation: CANSPLAGGSDTQYF.